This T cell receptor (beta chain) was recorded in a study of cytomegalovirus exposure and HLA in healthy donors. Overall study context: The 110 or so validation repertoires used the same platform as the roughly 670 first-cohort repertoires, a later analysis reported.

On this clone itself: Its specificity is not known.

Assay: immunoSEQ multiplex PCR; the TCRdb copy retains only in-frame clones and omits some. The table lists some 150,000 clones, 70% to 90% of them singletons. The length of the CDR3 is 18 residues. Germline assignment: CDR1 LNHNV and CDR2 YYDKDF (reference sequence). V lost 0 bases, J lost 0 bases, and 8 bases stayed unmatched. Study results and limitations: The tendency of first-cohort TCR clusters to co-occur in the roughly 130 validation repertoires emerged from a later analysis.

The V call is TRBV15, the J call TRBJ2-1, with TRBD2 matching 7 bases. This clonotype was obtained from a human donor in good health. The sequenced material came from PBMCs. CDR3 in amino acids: CATSRDLSGGSSYNEQFF. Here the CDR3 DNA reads TGTGCCACCAGCAGAGATTTGAGTGGCGGGAGCTCCTACAATGAGCAGTTCTTC.